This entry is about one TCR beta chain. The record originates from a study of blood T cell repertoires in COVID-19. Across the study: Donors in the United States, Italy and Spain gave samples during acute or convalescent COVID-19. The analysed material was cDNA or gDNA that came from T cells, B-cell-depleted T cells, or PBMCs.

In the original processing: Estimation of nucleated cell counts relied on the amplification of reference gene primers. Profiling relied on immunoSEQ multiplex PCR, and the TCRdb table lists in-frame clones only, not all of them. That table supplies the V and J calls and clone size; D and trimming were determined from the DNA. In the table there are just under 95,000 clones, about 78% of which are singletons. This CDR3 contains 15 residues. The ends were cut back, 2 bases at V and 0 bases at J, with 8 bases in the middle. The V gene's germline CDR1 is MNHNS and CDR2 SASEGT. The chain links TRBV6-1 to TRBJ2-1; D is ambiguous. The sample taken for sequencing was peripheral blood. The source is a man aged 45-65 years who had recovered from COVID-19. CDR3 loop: CASSERFRSYNEQFF. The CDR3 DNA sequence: TGTGCCAGCAGTGAACGTTTCCGCTCCTACAATGAGCAGTTCTTC.